These 20 T cell receptor beta chains originate from one sample sequenced in a study of control samples from healthy donors and cancer patients. The repertoire was sequenced with immunoSEQ multiplex PCR; TCRdb's copy has only in-frame clones and lacks some. The sample contains 95,000 to 130,000 clones, 93% of which appear only once. Material: blood. The origin of the receptors is a man aged 25-45 years in good health.

V and J are TRBV4-1 and TRBJ2-4; TRBD2 agrees at 10 bases. The germline V gene has CDR1 MGHRA and CDR2 YSYEKL. Trimming took 0 bases from V and 2 from J; bases not matched to a gene: 4. The CDR3 has 17 residues. The CDR3 loop is CASSQEVAGGPKNIQYF. As DNA, the CDR3 is TGCGCCAGCAGCCAAGAGGTAGCGGGGGGTCCCAAAAACATTCAGTACTTC.

The chain employs TRBV18 and TRBJ1-3, with TRBD1 matching over 8 bases. Per the germline V gene, CDR1 is KGHSH and CDR2 is LQKENI. The CDR3 extends over 15 amino acids. J was trimmed by 0 bases and V by 6 bases; bases with no gene match: 4. CDR3 protein: CASSRDRSSGNTIYF. CDR3 coding DNA: TGTGCCAGCTCCCGGGACAGGAGCTCTGGAAACACCATATATTTT.

The V call is TRBV5-8, the J call TRBJ1-6; D is unclear. Germline values: CDR1 SGHTS, CDR2 YDEGEE. Deletions cut 2 bases from V and 7 bases from J, with 10 bases between. The CDR3 consists of 14 residues. The CDR3 bases are TGTGCCAGCAGCTTACGTGGGTTAAATTCACCCCTCCACTTT. This translates into CASSLRGLNSPLHF. Together with reference TRBV5-8 and TRBJ1-6, the CDR3 gives the full variable domain: EAGVTQSPTHLIKTRGQQATLRCSPISGHTSVYWYQQALGLGLQFLLWYDEGEERNRGNFPPRFSGRQFPNYSSELNVNALELEDSALYLCASSLRGLNSPLHFGNGTRLTVT.

The chain combines TRBV4-1 with TRBJ2-3, with 8 bases matching TRBD1. CDR1 is MGHRA and CDR2 is YSYEKL in the germline V gene. This CDR3 contains 15 residues. V gave up 4 bases and J gave up 3 bases; unmatched junction bases: 6. In nucleotides, the CDR3 is TGCGCCAGCAGCCCCTCGAGGGACAGGACAGATACGCAGTATTTT. This codes for CASSPSRDRTDTQYF.

This clone has more than one count but fewer than ten. The rearrangement links TRBV3-1 (or the pseudogene TRBV3-2) to TRBJ1-2; D is uncertain. V was cut by 0 bases and J by 4 bases, with 12 bases left in between. CDR1 and CDR2 (germline): LGHDT, YNNKEL (reference sequence). CDR3 length equals 15 residues. The DNA of the CDR3 is TGTGCCAGCAGCCAAGATCAGTCCAGCTTCTATGGCTACACCTTC. This sequence encodes CASSQDQSSFYGYTF.

The V call is TRBV12-3 or TRBV12-4, the J call TRBJ2-5; the D is unclear. Trimming cost V 6 bases and J 5 bases, with 7 bases left between them. The CDR3 is made up of 11 amino acids. CDR3 DNA: TGTGCCAGCAGAGGTCGGGAGACCCAGTACTTC. Its protein product is CASRGRETQYF.

V and J are TRBV5-1 and TRBJ1-1, with 12 bases identical to TRBD1. The trim removed 0 bases at V and 6 bases at J, leaving 3 bases unmatched. Looked up from germline, CDR1 is SGHRS and CDR2 is YFSETQ. The CDR3 is 15 amino acids. Here the CDR3 DNA reads TGCGCCAGCAGCTTGGGTGGGACAGGGGGCTCTGAAGCTTTCTTT. This translates into CASSLGGTGGSEAFF.

The chain has TRBV5-6 and TRBJ1-4; a possible D gene is TRBD1 (6 bases). The V and J ends lost 2 bases and 4 bases respectively, with 9 bases between them. This CDR3 has 14 amino acids. Germline CDR1 and CDR2: SGHDT and YYEEEE. This CDR3 reads CASSFRGGNEKLFF. The CDR3 nucleotides are TGTGCCAGCAGCTTCCGAGGGGGTAATGAAAAACTGTTTTTT.

This rearrangement joins TRBV10-3 to TRBJ1-5; possible D gene TRBD1, 5 bases. The V gene lost 4 bases and the J gene lost 4 bases, with 8 bases spanning the gap. CDR1 and CDR2 from the germline V gene are ENHRY and SYGVKD. CDR3 length equals 13 residues. CDR3 in DNA: TGTGCCATCAGTGGGTCAGGGAATCAGCCCCAGCATTTT. This translates into CAISGSGNQPQHF.

The chain links TRBV6-6 to TRBJ1-3; 9 nucleotides line up with TRBD1. Trimming at V came to 8 bases and at J to 2 bases, leaving 10 bases not matched to a gene. This CDR3 is built from 16 residues. Germline V CDR1 and CDR2: MNHNY, SVGAGI (reference sequence). The CDR3 nucleotides are TGTGCCAGCTTAAAACAGGGGGCTATGGCTGGAAACACCATATATTTT. Protein product: CASLKQGAMAGNTIYF.

This sequence joins TRBV13 and TRBJ2-7; 8 bases match TRBD1. CDR1 is PRHDT and CDR2 is FYEKMQ in the germline V gene (reference sequence). This CDR3 region has 14 residues. V lost 4 bases to trimming and J lost 4 bases; unmatched junction nucleotides: 6. The CDR3 loop reads CASSSGQGGYEQYV. DNA of the CDR3: TGTGCCAGCAGCTCAGGACAGGGCGGATACGAGCAGTACGTC.

The chain employs TRBV7-8 and TRBJ1-6; D uncertain. Germline V CDR1 and CDR2: SGHVS, FQNEAQ. Trimming stripped 1 base from V and 5 bases from J, with 0 bases between. CDR3 size: 12 residues. In DNA form, the CDR3 reads TGTGCCAGCAGCTTAGATAATTCACCCCTCCACTTT. Its translation is CASSLDNSPLHF.

The gene calls are TRBV4-1 and TRBJ1-1; TRBD1 aligns across 8 bases. The germline CDR1 and CDR2 sequences are MGHRA and YSYEKL. Unmatched junction bases numbered 3, after V lost 2 bases and J lost 1 base. The CDR3 is 15 residues long. Here the CDR3 DNA reads TGCGCCAGCAGCCAACCCGGGACAGGGAACACTGAAGCTTTCTTT. This translates into CASSQPGTGNTEAFF.

This sequence joins TRBV20-1 and TRBJ2-1; D may be TRBD1 (5 bases). The CDR3 contains 14 residues. Looked up from germline, CDR1 is DFQATT and CDR2 is SNEGSKA (reference sequence). Trimming left V 3 bases short and J 6 bases short, with 15 bases between. CDR3 DNA: TGCAGTGCTAGTCACCCCGACAGCTTCAATGAGCAGTTCTTC. Its translation: CSASHPDSFNEQFF.

V is TRBV9 and J is TRBJ1-6; no clear D gene. V lost 4 bases, J lost 0 bases, and 8 bases lay in between. The CDR3 runs to 15 residues. CDR1 and CDR2 (germline): SGDLS, YYNGEE. The CDR3 DNA reads TGTGCCAGCAGCCTGTACAACTCCTATAATTCACCCCTCCACTTT. It is translated as CASSLYNSYNSPLHF.

The chain is built from TRBV12-3 or TRBV12-4 and TRBJ1-1, with 7 bases fitting TRBD1. Germline trimming cut 6 bases from V and 6 bases from J; bases unmatched to any gene: 7. The CDR3 totals 13 residues. The CDR3 nucleotides read TGTGCCAGCAGAGAGACCCAGGGGGCTGAAGCTTTCTTT. As protein: CASRETQGAEAFF.

In DNA form, the CDR3 reads TGTGCCATCAGTGGGCCCGACAGGGGGGTAGAGACCCAGTACTTC. Protein sequence: CAISGPDRGVETQYF. The chain links TRBV10-3 to TRBJ2-5, with 9 bases aligning to TRBD1. V lost 4 bases, J lost 4 bases, and 7 bases stayed unmatched. Germline CDR1 and CDR2: ENHRY and SYGVKD. The CDR3 consists of 15 residues.

The chain combines TRBV18 with TRBJ1-2; tentatively, D is TRBD1 (6 bases). The CDR3 spans 14 residues. V lost 6 bases to trimming and J lost 4 bases, with 15 bases between them. Germline V lookup: CDR1 KGHSH, CDR2 LQKENI. This CDR3 reads CASSDRGDLYGYTF. The CDR3 nucleotides read TGTGCCAGCTCTGATAGGGGGGACCTCTATGGCTACACCTTC.

J is TRBJ2-3 and V is TRBV5-1, with TRBD2 as a possible D gene (6 bases). The CDR3 runs 16 residues. V was trimmed by 4 bases and J by 6 bases, leaving 21 bases between them. The germline gives CDR1 SGHRS, CDR2 YFSETQ. The CDR3: CASSPGPLIGGDTQYF. The CDR3 nucleotides are TGCGCCAGCAGCCCCGGACCTCTCATTGGGGGGGATACGCAGTATTTT.

The CDR3 DNA sequence: TGTGCCAGCAGTGATGAAACAGGGTTCGGGGAGCTGTTTTTT. It yields the protein CASSDETGFGELFF. V is TRBV25-1 and J is TRBJ2-2, with a tentative D call TRBD1 (6 bases). This CDR3 has 14 residues. Between the trimmed V and J ends, which lost 3 bases and 7 bases, there was a span of 12 bases. Germline V gives CDR1 MGHDK, CDR2 SYGVNS.